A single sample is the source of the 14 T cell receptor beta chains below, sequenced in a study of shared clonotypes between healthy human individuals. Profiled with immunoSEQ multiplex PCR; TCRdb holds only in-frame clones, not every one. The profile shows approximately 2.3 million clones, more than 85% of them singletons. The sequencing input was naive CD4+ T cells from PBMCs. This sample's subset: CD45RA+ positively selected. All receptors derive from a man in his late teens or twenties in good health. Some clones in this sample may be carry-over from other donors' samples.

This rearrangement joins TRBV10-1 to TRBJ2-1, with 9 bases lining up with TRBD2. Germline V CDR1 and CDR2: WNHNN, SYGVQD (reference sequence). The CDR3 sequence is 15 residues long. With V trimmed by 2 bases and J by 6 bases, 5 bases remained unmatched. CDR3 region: CASSEGTSFANEQFF. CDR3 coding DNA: TGCGCCAGCAGTGAGGGGACTAGCTTCGCCAATGAGCAGTTCTTC.

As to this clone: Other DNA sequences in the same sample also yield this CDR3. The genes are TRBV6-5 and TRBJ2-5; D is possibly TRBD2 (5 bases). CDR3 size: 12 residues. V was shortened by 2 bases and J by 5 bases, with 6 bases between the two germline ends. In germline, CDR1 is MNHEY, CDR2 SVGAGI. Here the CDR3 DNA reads TGTGCCAGCAGTTACGAGGGCGAGACCCAGTACTTC. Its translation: CASSYEGETQYF.

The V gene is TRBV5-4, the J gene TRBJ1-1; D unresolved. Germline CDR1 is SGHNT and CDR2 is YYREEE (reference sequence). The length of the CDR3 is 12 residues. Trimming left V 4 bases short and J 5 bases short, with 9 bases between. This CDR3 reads CASSIPETEAFF. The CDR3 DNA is TGTGCCAGCAGCATACCGGAGACTGAAGCTTTCTTT.

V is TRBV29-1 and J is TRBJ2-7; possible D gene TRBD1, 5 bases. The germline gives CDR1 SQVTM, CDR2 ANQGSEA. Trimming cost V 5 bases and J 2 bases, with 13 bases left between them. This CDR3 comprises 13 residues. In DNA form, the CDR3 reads TGCAGCGTTTCGGTGACGGACACCTACGAGCAGTACTTC. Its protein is CSVSVTDTYEQYF.

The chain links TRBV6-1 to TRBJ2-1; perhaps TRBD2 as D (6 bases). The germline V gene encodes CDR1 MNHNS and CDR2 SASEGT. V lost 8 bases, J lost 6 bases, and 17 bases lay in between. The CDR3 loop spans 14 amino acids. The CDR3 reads CASQTLAGPNEQFF. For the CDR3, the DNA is TGTGCCAGCCAGACCCTTGCGGGGCCCAATGAGCAGTTCTTC.

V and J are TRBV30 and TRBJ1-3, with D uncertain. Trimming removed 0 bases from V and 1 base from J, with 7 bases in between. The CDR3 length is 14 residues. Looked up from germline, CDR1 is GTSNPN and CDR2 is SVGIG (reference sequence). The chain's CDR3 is CAWSVGESGNTIYF. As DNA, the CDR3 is TGTGCCTGGAGTGTTGGGGAATCTGGAAACACCATATATTTT.

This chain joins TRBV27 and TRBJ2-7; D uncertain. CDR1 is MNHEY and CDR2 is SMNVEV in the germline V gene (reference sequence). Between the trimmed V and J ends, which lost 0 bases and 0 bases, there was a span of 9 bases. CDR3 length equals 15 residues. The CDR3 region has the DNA TGTGCCAGCAGTTTATCCACGACCCTCTCCTACGAGCAGTACTTC. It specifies CASSLSTTLSYEQYF.

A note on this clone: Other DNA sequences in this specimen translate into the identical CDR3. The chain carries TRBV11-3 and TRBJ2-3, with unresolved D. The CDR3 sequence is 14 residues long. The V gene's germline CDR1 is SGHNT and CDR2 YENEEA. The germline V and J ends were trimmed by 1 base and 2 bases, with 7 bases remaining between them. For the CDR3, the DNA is TGTGCCAGCAGCTTAGGGCTGAACACAGATACGCAGTATTTT. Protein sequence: CASSLGLNTDTQYF.

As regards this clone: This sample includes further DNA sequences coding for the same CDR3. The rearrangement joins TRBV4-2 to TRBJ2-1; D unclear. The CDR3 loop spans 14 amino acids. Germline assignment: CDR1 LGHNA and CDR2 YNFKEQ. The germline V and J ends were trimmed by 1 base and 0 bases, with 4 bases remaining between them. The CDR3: CASSQVGSYNEQFF. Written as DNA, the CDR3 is TGTGCCAGCAGCCAAGTTGGCTCCTACAATGAGCAGTTCTTC.

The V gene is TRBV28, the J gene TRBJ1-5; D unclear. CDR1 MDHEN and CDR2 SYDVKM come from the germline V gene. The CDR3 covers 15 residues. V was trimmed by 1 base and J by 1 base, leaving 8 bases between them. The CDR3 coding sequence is TGTGCCAGCAGTTTATTTAGGTGGAGCAATCAGCCCCAGCATTTT. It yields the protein CASSLFRWSNQPQHF.

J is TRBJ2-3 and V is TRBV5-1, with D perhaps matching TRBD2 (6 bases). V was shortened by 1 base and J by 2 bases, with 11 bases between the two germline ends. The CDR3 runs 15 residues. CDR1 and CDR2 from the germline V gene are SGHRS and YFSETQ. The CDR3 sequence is CASSLLLADTDTQYF. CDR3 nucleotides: TGCGCCAGCAGCTTGCTCTTAGCGGACACAGATACGCAGTATTTT.

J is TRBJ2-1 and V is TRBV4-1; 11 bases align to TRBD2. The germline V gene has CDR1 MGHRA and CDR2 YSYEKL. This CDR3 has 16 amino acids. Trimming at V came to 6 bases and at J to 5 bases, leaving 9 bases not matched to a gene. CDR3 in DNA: TGCGCCAGCAGTCTGAGGGGACTAGCGGACAACAATGAGCAGTTCTTC. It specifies CASSLRGLADNNEQFF.

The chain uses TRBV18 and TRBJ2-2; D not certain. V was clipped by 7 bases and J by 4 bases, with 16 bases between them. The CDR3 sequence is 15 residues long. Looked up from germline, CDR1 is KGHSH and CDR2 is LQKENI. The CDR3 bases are TGTGCCAGCTTCTCGGGTCAGATACGCACCGGGGAGCTGTTTTTT. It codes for CASFSGQIRTGELFF.

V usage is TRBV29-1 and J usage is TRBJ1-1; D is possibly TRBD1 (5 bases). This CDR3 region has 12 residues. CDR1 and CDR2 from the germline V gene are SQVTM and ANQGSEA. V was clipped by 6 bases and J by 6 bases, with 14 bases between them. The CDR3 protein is CSVRATGAEAFF. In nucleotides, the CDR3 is TGCAGCGTCCGAGCTACAGGCGCTGAAGCTTTCTTT.